The 20 T cell receptor beta chains listed next were all sequenced from one sample in a study of blood T cell repertoires in COVID-19. The assay was immunoSEQ multiplex PCR, and TCRdb's table has in-frame clones only and misses some. The table records 100,000 to 110,000 clones, roughly nine tenths of them present only once. The specimen was peripheral blood. All receptors come from a man aged 50 to 60 with active COVID-19.

The V call is TRBV27, the J call TRBJ1-1, with D unresolved. CDR1 is MNHEY, CDR2 SMNVEV, per germline (reference sequence). The CDR3 covers 13 residues. The V gene lost 5 bases and the J gene lost 5 bases, with 12 bases spanning the gap. The CDR3 DNA reads TGTGCCAGCAGTCACGGAACGGGGACTGAAGCTTTCTTT. It specifies CASSHGTGTEAFF.

V is TRBV15 and J is TRBJ2-1; maybe TRBD2 (6 bases). Germline lookup yields CDR1 LNHNV and CDR2 YYDKDF (reference sequence). The V end lost 3 bases, the J end lost 1 base, and 10 bases lay between the germline ends. This CDR3 is 15 amino acids long. In DNA form, the CDR3 reads TGTGCCACCAGCAGCAGCGGAGGGTCCTACAATGAGCAGTTCTTC. Protein sequence: CATSSSGGSYNEQFF.

The chain has TRBV16 and TRBJ2-2; weak D call: TRBD1 (5 bases). The CDR3 loop spans 18 amino acids. Trimming took 3 bases from V and 0 from J, leaving 17 bases between them. Per germline, CDR1 KGHSY and CDR2 FQNENV. This chain's CDR3 is CASSHSSWQGPNTGELFF. The CDR3 DNA is TGTGCCAGCAGCCATTCATCTTGGCAGGGCCCGAACACCGGGGAGCTGTTTTTT.

The chain couples TRBV9 to TRBJ1-3, with a tentative D call TRBD1 (5 bases). V dropped 1 base and J dropped 1 base, with 9 bases sitting between them. Germline CDR1 is SGDLS and CDR2 is YYNGEE. This CDR3 spans 15 amino acids. The CDR3 nucleotides are TGTGCCAGCAGCGTAACGGGGGGTTCTGGAAACACCATATATTTT. Translating it yields CASSVTGGSGNTIYF.

The J gene is TRBJ2-3, the V gene TRBV6-4; tentatively, D is TRBD2 (6 bases). From germline, CDR1 is MRHNA and CDR2 SNTAGT. There are 14 residues in the CDR3. The ends were cut back, 2 bases at V and 2 bases at J, with 8 bases in the middle. CDR3 sequence (DNA): TGTGCCAGCAGTGACGGCGGGGCCACAGATACGCAGTATTTT. It is translated as CASSDGGATDTQYF.

This sequence joins TRBV9 and TRBJ2-7; 9 bases line up with TRBD1. CDR1 and CDR2 from the germline V gene are SGDLS and YYNGEE. The ends lost 3 bases at V and 5 bases at J; junction bases unmatched: 9. This CDR3 has 15 residues. The CDR3 DNA is TGTGCCAGCAGCGAGGGGGACAGGGCAGGAAACGAGCAGTACTTC. This codes for CASSEGDRAGNEQYF.

The chain joins TRBV13 to TRBJ2-7, with 7 bases matching TRBD1. This CDR3 has 15 residues. Per the germline V gene, CDR1 is PRHDT and CDR2 is FYEKMQ (reference sequence). The ends lost 5 bases at V and 0 bases at J; junction bases unmatched: 7. The CDR3 loop reads CASSPGTATSYEQYF. Written as DNA, the CDR3 is TGTGCCAGCAGCCCCGGGACAGCCACCTCCTACGAGCAGTACTTC.

This clone was counted once. The V call is TRBV5-4, the J call TRBJ1-4; no reliable D call. Germline CDR1 and CDR2: SGHNT and YYREEE (reference sequence). The V end lost 0 bases, the J end lost 2 bases, and 11 bases lay between the germline ends. This CDR3 comprises 16 residues. The CDR3 bases are TGTGCCAGCAGCTTGGACCCCGGTCGGACTAATGAAAAACTGTTTTTT. Its protein product is CASSLDPGRTNEKLFF.

The V gene is TRBV6-5, the J gene TRBJ1-2; no clear D gene. The CDR3 spans 15 residues. Germline assignment: CDR1 MNHEY and CDR2 SVGAGI. V was clipped by 2 bases and J by 0 bases, with 10 bases between them. As DNA, the CDR3 is TGTGCCAGCAGTTACCTCGCAGGTCCTAACTATGGCTACACCTTC. As protein: CASSYLAGPNYGYTF.

The chain is built from TRBV7-2 and TRBJ2-1, with unresolved D. V shed 2 bases and J shed 4 bases, with 12 bases lying between them. The CDR3 extends over 15 amino acids. CDR1 is SGHTA, CDR2 FQGNSA, per germline. The CDR3 DNA reads as TGTGCCAGCAGCTTAACCCCAGGTGCTTACAATGAGCAGTTCTTC. It translates to CASSLTPGAYNEQFF.

The chain uses TRBV10-3 and TRBJ1-1; D is perhaps TRBD1 (6 bases). V was clipped by 4 bases and J by 7 bases, with 10 bases between them. The CDR3 consists of 12 residues. Germline CDR1 is ENHRY and CDR2 is SYGVKD. The CDR3 sequence is CAISVTGREAFF. CDR3 coding DNA: TGTGCCATCAGTGTAACAGGGCGTGAAGCTTTCTTT.

This clone appeared a single time. The rearrangement uses TRBV2 and TRBJ2-3; TRBD2 matches 12 bases. Germline V CDR1 and CDR2: SNHLY, FYNNEI. The ends lost 6 bases at V and 7 bases at J; junction bases unmatched: 8. The CDR3 is made up of 15 amino acids. CDR3 sequence: CASSGLAGWGNTQYF. CDR3 nucleotide sequence: TGTGCCAGCAGCGGACTAGCGGGATGGGGAAATACGCAGTATTTT.

Note on this clone: Other DNA sequences in this specimen translate into the identical CDR3. The CDR3 nucleotides are TGTGCCAGCAGCTTGGGGCAAAGCAATCAGCCCCAGCATTTT. It encodes CASSLGQSNQPQHF. The chain links TRBV5-6 to TRBJ1-5, with D uncertain. Germline CDR1 SGHDT, CDR2 YYEEEE. V was cut by 0 bases and J by 1 base, with 5 bases left in between. The CDR3 is 14 amino acids.

Here the CDR3 reads CASSKGGGVYNEQFF. Here the CDR3 DNA reads TGTGCCAGCAGCAAGGGCGGGGGGGTTTACAATGAGCAGTTCTTC. The rearrangement links TRBV9 to TRBJ2-1, with TRBD2 identical over 9 bases. Germline V gene data show CDR1 as SGDLS and CDR2 as YYNGEE. Germline trimming cut 4 bases from V and 4 bases from J; bases unmatched to any gene: 6. The CDR3 consists of 15 residues.

This chain uses TRBV4-2 with TRBJ2-5, with TRBD2 as a possible D gene (5 bases). The CDR3 is 16 amino acids. Per the germline V gene, CDR1 is LGHNA and CDR2 is YNFKEQ. V lost 5 bases and J lost 2, with 18 bases in between. The CDR3 spells CASSERGNSVQETQYF. The CDR3 nucleotides read TGTGCCAGCAGCGAAAGAGGCAATAGCGTGCAAGAGACCCAGTACTTC.

This sequence joins TRBV6-1 and TRBJ1-2, with a possible D match to TRBD1 (5 bases). V was clipped by 3 bases and J by 5 bases, with 22 bases between them. This CDR3 is built from 17 residues. From germline, CDR1 is MNHNS and CDR2 SASEGT. CDR3 sequence: CASSESEGWGAKYGYTF. The CDR3, as DNA: TGTGCCAGCAGTGAGTCGGAGGGGTGGGGAGCCAAATATGGCTACACCTTC.

This chain links TRBV11-1 with TRBJ1-6, with 7 bases fitting TRBD1. The CDR3 is 14 amino acids. Germline-derived CDR1 and CDR2 are SGHAT and FQDESV (reference sequence). Unmatched junction bases numbered 6, after V lost 4 bases and J lost 9 bases. The CDR3 protein is CASSSQGQTSPLHF. In nucleotides, the CDR3 is TGTGCCAGCAGCTCCCAGGGACAGACTTCACCCCTCCACTTT.

J is TRBJ1-4 and V is TRBV24-1; D call uncertain. V shed 3 bases and J shed 8 bases, with 12 bases lying between them. The CDR3 is 14 amino acids. Germline V CDR1 and CDR2: KGHDR, SFDVKD. The DNA for the CDR3 is TGTGCCACCAGTGATGGCGGTAAAGCCGAAAAACTGTTTTTT. Its translation: CATSDGGKAEKLFF.

This clone was counted once. The chain links TRBV19 to TRBJ2-6; D is perhaps TRBD1 (5 bases). V was shortened by 3 bases and J by 1 base, with 10 bases between the two germline ends. The CDR3 is 16 amino acids. Germline V CDR1 and CDR2: LNHDA, SQIVND (reference sequence). DNA of the CDR3: TGTGCCAGTAGTATTACAAGGGGATCTGGGGCCAACGTCCTGACTTTC. The encoded protein is CASSITRGSGANVLTF. Complete variable domain (other parts from reference TRBV19 and TRBJ2-6): DGGITQSPKYLFRKEGQNVTLSCEQNLNHDAMYWYRQDPGQGLRLIYYSQIVNDFQKGDIAEGYSVSREKKESFPLTVTSAQKNPTAFYLCASSITRGSGANVLTFGAGSRLTVL.

This chain uses TRBV2 with TRBJ1-2, with a tentative D call TRBD1 (6 bases). The germline V gene encodes CDR1 SNHLY and CDR2 FYNNEI. Trimming stripped 2 bases from V and 2 bases from J, with 6 bases between. The CDR3 has 13 amino acids. The CDR3 sequence: CASSETGNYGYTF. The DNA for the CDR3 is TGTGCCAGCAGTGAAACAGGGAACTATGGCTACACCTTC.